One and the same sample provided the 27 T cell receptor beta chains below, sequenced in a study of radiation and T cells in renal cell carcinoma. Time point in this sample: baseline pretreatment blood. Treatment: 15 Gy SBRT to primary tumor, nephrectomy 4 weeks later. TCRdb's copy holds only in-frame clones and misses some; the assay was immunoSEQ multiplex PCR. The data contain roughly 53,000 clones, approximately 80% of them singletons. Sequencing was performed on blood, taken from a patient whose treatment included radiotherapy and nephrectomy. The source is a woman between 70 and 85 years old with renal cell carcinoma.

This clone has a handful of counts. The chain carries TRBV19 and TRBJ1-1; 8 bases are shared with TRBD1. Germline V gene lookup returns CDR1 LNHDA and CDR2 SQIVND (reference sequence). This CDR3 is 14 amino acids long. After removal of 10 bases from V and 3 bases from J, the junction contained 10 bases not matched to a gene. The CDR3 DNA reads as TGTGCCACCAGACCCTTGACAGGGGACACTGAAGCTTTCTTT. This sequence encodes CATRPLTGDTEAFF.

J is TRBJ1-3 and V is TRBV9, with D perhaps TRBD1 (6 bases). The CDR3 sequence is 14 residues long. V lost 4 bases and J 3 bases, leaving 11 bases between the germline ends. Looked up from germline, CDR1 is SGDLS and CDR2 is YYNGEE. CDR3 amino acids: CASSPGVLGNTIYF. CDR3 DNA: TGTGCCAGCAGCCCAGGGGTTCTTGGAAACACCATATATTTT. Full variable domain (remainder filled in from reference TRBV9 and TRBJ1-3): DSGVTQTPKHLITATGQRVTLRCSPRSGDLSVYWYQQSLDQGLQFLIQYYNGEERAKGNILERFSAQQFPDLHSELNLSSLELGDSALYFCASSPGVLGNTIYFGEGSWLTVV.

The V call is TRBV2, the J call TRBJ2-2, with a possible D match to TRBD2 (5 bases). Trimming left V 7 bases short and J 7 bases short, with 13 bases between. The CDR3 has 13 residues. In germline, CDR1 is SNHLY, CDR2 FYNNEI. CDR3 in amino acids: CASTVGVNGELFF. CDR3 DNA: TGTGCCAGCACGGTGGGAGTAAACGGGGAGCTGTTTTTT.

The J gene is TRBJ2-2, the V gene TRBV7-9; 11 bases align to TRBD1. The CDR3 is 16 residues long. With V trimmed by 6 bases and J by 2 bases, 5 bases remained unmatched. Germline loops: CDR1 SEHNR, CDR2 FQNEAQ (reference sequence). The CDR3 DNA reads as TGTGCCAGCAGGCCCTGGACAGGGGGCAACACCGGGGAGCTGTTTTTT. Translating gives CASRPWTGGNTGELFF.

On this clone itself: Other DNA sequences in this specimen translate into the identical CDR3. The chain is built from TRBV9 and TRBJ2-7, with 14 bases that match TRBD2. J lost 2 bases, V lost 3 bases, and 1 base had no gene match. The length of the CDR3 is 15 residues. Germline V CDR1 and CDR2: SGDLS, YYNGEE. The CDR3 loop reads CASSATSGRAYEQYF. The CDR3 nucleotides are TGTGCCAGCAGCGCGACTAGCGGGAGGGCCTACGAGCAGTACTTC.

The chain combines TRBV5-1 with TRBJ1-6, with D perhaps matching TRBD1 (5 bases). Germline CDR1 reads SGHRS; CDR2 reads YFSETQ. This CDR3 region has 16 residues. Trimming removed 4 bases at V and 9 bases at J, with 20 bases between. This CDR3 reads CASSLAGRGRGSPLHF. The CDR3 DNA follows: TGCGCCAGCAGCCTGGCCGGGCGGGGGAGAGGTTCACCCCTCCACTTT.

Here the CDR3 reads CASSLGSGLYEQYF. CDR3 bases: TGTGCCAGCAGTTTGGGATCGGGCCTATACGAGCAGTACTTC. The rearrangement uses TRBV6-5 and TRBJ2-7; D is uncertain. Trimming stripped 4 bases from V and 4 bases from J, with 14 bases between. Germline V lookup: CDR1 MNHEY, CDR2 SVGAGI. The CDR3 extends over 14 amino acids.

This clone came up once. The chain carries TRBV7-9 and TRBJ2-7; TRBD1 aligns across 9 bases. Germline lookup yields CDR1 SEHNR and CDR2 FQNEAQ (reference sequence). V shed 5 bases, J shed 6 bases, and the junction held 11 bases outside the gene matches. The CDR3 spans 15 residues. The CDR3 region is CASSQGRTGVGEQYF. CDR3 nucleotide sequence: TGTGCCAGCAGCCAGGGGAGGACAGGGGTGGGCGAGCAGTACTTC.

This clone was counted once. The V and J genes are TRBV18 and TRBJ2-1; D possibly matches TRBD1 or TRBD2 (5 bases each). Germline values: CDR1 KGHSH, CDR2 LQKENI. Trimming removed 2 bases from V and 10 bases from J, with 21 bases in between. The CDR3 runs 16 residues. The CDR3 protein is CASSPWTGRPSVEQFF. CDR3 DNA: TGTGCCAGCTCACCATGGACGGGACGGCCATCTGTGGAGCAGTTCTTC.

The gene calls are TRBV5-1 and TRBJ1-3, with no clear D. This CDR3 has 13 residues. Germline assignment: CDR1 SGHRS and CDR2 YFSETQ. Trimming removed 0 bases at V and 4 bases at J, with 5 bases between. CDR3 sequence: CASSLGTGNTIYF. The CDR3 DNA reads as TGCGCCAGCAGCTTGGGGACGGGAAACACCATATATTTT.

V usage is TRBV27 and J usage is TRBJ1-1; D call uncertain. The CDR3 consists of 13 residues. Per germline, CDR1 MNHEY and CDR2 SMNVEV (reference sequence). V shed 5 bases and J shed 0 bases, with 7 bases lying between them. DNA of the CDR3: TGTGCCAGCAGTGGCAGGATGAACACTGAAGCTTTCTTT. It codes for CASSGRMNTEAFF.

This rearrangement joins TRBV27 to TRBJ1-6; 8 bases agree with TRBD1. This CDR3 contains 15 residues. The V gene end was trimmed by 4 bases and the J gene end by 9 bases; junction bases not matched to a gene: 8. From germline, CDR1 is MNHEY and CDR2 SMNVEV (reference sequence). The CDR3 DNA reads TGTGCCAGCAGTTCCCTGACAGGGGCTGGTTCACCCCTCCACTTT. Protein: CASSSLTGAGSPLHF.

This chain joins TRBV5-6 and TRBJ2-7; D is unclear. The CDR3 extends over 12 amino acids. V was shortened by 4 bases and J by 7 bases, with 12 bases between the two germline ends. CDR1 is SGHDT and CDR2 is YYEEEE in the germline V gene. For the CDR3, the DNA is TGTGCCAGCAGCAGACGAATGGGAGAGCAGTACTTC. Protein sequence: CASSRRMGEQYF.

The V call is TRBV7-2, the J call TRBJ2-7; D not resolved. Germline V gene lookup returns CDR1 SGHTA and CDR2 FQGNSA. V dropped 5 bases and J dropped 2 bases, with 13 bases sitting between them. The CDR3 has 14 amino acids. This CDR3 reads CASSLGSKPYEQYF. In nucleotides, the CDR3 is TGTGCCAGCAGCCTAGGGTCTAAACCCTACGAGCAGTACTTC.

This chain connects TRBV7-2 to TRBJ1-2; weak D call: TRBD1 (5 bases). The germline V gene has CDR1 SGHTA and CDR2 FQGNSA. The V end lost 3 bases, the J end lost 8 bases, and 19 bases lay between the germline ends. The CDR3 runs 15 residues. The CDR3 bases are TGTGCCAGCAGCTTCTTGAAGCAGGGAATTGGCGGCTACACCTTC. It encodes CASSFLKQGIGGYTF. Together with reference TRBV7-2 and TRBJ1-2, the CDR3 gives the full variable domain: GAGVSQSPSNKVTEKGKDVELRCDPISGHTALYWYRQSLGQGLEFLIYFQGNSAPDKSGLPSDRFSAERTGGSVSTLTIQRTQQEDSAVYLCASSFLKQGIGGYTFGSGTRLTVV.

The V and J genes are TRBV5-8 and TRBJ2-3, with 8 nucleotides matching TRBD1. V was clipped by 3 bases and J by 0 bases; unmatched bases: 15. CDR3 size: 19 residues. Germline assignment: CDR1 SGHTS and CDR2 YDEGEE. CDR3 protein: CASSSGPGQGPSSTDTQYF. CDR3 DNA sequence: TGTGCCAGCAGCTCGGGCCCCGGACAGGGACCTTCCAGCACAGATACGCAGTATTTT.

The chain recombines TRBV29-1 with TRBJ2-5; 9 bases align to TRBD1. CDR1 SQVTM and CDR2 ANQGSEA come from the germline V gene. V was clipped by 6 bases and J by 5 bases; unmatched bases: 10. This CDR3 is built from 14 residues. CDR3 in DNA: TGCAGCGTCCTCAGGACAGGGGTATCGGAGACCCAGTACTTC. Its translation: CSVLRTGVSETQYF. The whole variable domain, filled in from reference TRBV29-1 and TRBJ2-5, reads SAVISQKPSRDICQRGTSLTIQCQVDSQVTMMFWYRQQPGQSLTLIATANQGSEATYESGFVIDKFPISRPNLTFSTLTVSNMSPEDSSIYLCSVLRTGVSETQYFGPGTRLLVL.

J is TRBJ2-2 and V is TRBV9; TRBD2 aligns across 13 bases. The J segment lost 1 base and the V segment lost 3 bases, leaving 0 bases of the junction unmatched. The CDR3 sequence is 16 residues long. Germline loops: CDR1 SGDLS, CDR2 YYNGEE. DNA of the CDR3: TGTGCCAGCAGCGGACTAGCGGGGGGGAACACCGGGGAGCTGTTTTTT. It codes for CASSGLAGGNTGELFF. Complete variable domain (other parts from reference TRBV9 and TRBJ2-2): DSGVTQTPKHLITATGQRVTLRCSPRSGDLSVYWYQQSLDQGLQFLIQYYNGEERAKGNILERFSAQQFPDLHSELNLSSLELGDSALYFCASSGLAGGNTGELFFGEGSRLTVL.

CDR3 region: CASSFRLDSRNTIYF. In DNA, the CDR3 is TGTGCCAGCAGCTTCCGATTGGACAGCAGAAACACCATATATTTT. The V call is TRBV12-1, the J call TRBJ1-3; TRBD1, the table's D call, lacks a check against the DNA. TRBV12-1 is a known pseudogene. CDR3 length: 15 residues.

The V call is TRBV28, the J call TRBJ2-4; TRBD1 agrees at 12 bases. The CDR3 length is 15 residues. V shed 5 bases and J 6 bases; nucleotides not matched to a gene: 5. Germline V gene data show CDR1 as MDHEN and CDR2 as SYDVKM. CDR3 in amino acids: CASSAGQGATNIQYF. DNA for the CDR3: TGTGCCAGCAGTGCGGGACAGGGGGCGACAAACATTCAGTACTTC.

The J gene is TRBJ2-2, the V gene TRBV21-1; the table's D gene call, TRBD1, was not cross checked with the DNA. TRBV21-1 is a listed pseudogene. The CDR3 covers 16 residues. In DNA, the CDR3 is TGTGCCAGCAGCCCCCAGGGTTTTGTGGATAGCGGGGAGCTGTTTTTT. Translated, it gives CASSPQGFVDSGELFF.

This clone was seen just once. The rearrangement uses TRBV7-9 and TRBJ2-7; D uncertain. Germline V gives CDR1 SEHNR, CDR2 FQNEAQ (reference sequence). V lost 1 base, J lost 0 bases, and 7 bases lay in between. The CDR3 length is 14 residues. The CDR3 region is CASSLDGRSYEQYF. The CDR3 DNA sequence: TGTGCCAGCAGCTTAGACGGGCGCTCCTACGAGCAGTACTTC.

CDR3: CASSPASRTQETQYF. CDR3 nucleotide sequence: TGTGCCAGCAGCCCCGCGAGCAGGACCCAAGAGACCCAGTACTTC. The chain joins TRBV13 to TRBJ2-5; D uncertain. Germline assignment: CDR1 PRHDT and CDR2 FYEKMQ (reference sequence). This CDR3 has 15 residues. Trimming removed 5 bases from V and 1 base from J, with 14 bases in between.

The chain recombines TRBV5-6 with TRBJ2-3; D call uncertain. The CDR3 totals 14 residues. V was trimmed by 1 base and J by 3 bases, leaving 9 bases between them. Germline CDR1 is SGHDT and CDR2 is YYEEEE. This chain's CDR3 is CASSLLGNTDTQYF. CDR3 DNA sequence: TGTGCCAGCAGCTTGCTAGGAAATACAGATACGCAGTATTTT.

The chain links TRBV6-5 to TRBJ2-5, with TRBD1 matching over 9 bases. Germline assignment: CDR1 MNHEY and CDR2 SVGAGI. V was clipped by 4 bases and J by 3 bases; unmatched bases: 6. The CDR3 totals 15 residues. Here the CDR3 reads CASSWGDRGEETQYF. The CDR3 DNA reads TGTGCCAGCAGTTGGGGCGACAGGGGGGAAGAGACCCAGTACTTC.

The rearrangement uses TRBV10-2 and TRBJ2-7; D gene ambiguous. Germline V gene lookup returns CDR1 WSHSY and CDR2 SAAADI. CDR3 length: 13 residues. V lost 5 bases to trimming and J lost 3 bases, with 11 bases between them. CDR3 region: CASSRAVYYEQYF. The CDR3, as DNA: TGCGCCAGCAGTCGCGCAGTTTACTACGAGCAGTACTTC.

The chain employs TRBV4-2 and TRBJ2-1; the match to TRBD2 covers 9 bases. Germline V gene data show CDR1 as LGHNA and CDR2 as YNFKEQ. Trimming cost V 3 bases and J 3 bases; bases outside gene matches: 0. The CDR3 totals 14 residues. Written as DNA, the CDR3 is TGTGCCAGCAGCCATAGCGGGAGCTACAATGAGCAGTTCTTC. It yields the protein CASSHSGSYNEQFF.